Reported below is one T cell receptor beta chain. The antigen is undetermined. This record comes from a study of human T cells and chemical hapten exposure. Notes on the study in general: After DPC sensitization, TCRs above 1 in 1000 frequency showed no change. There was alopecia in the donors, so their immune response may differ from that of healthy people. Controls formed significantly fewer large CDR3 similarity clusters than expanded TCRs did. PT1 expanded TCR numbers rose with patch test score.

Time point in this sample: patch test 3, about 24 weeks after DPC sensitization. The treatment was: therapeutic diphenylcyclopropenone sensitization with weekly scalp DPC. V lost 5 bases, J lost 2 bases, and 12 bases stayed unmatched. This CDR3 has 17 residues. Germline CDR1 is MDHEN and CDR2 is SYDVKM. MiXCR, applied by TCRdb to the RACE reads, yields one record per CDR3 protein. This sample carries 97,000 or so distinct CDR3 sequences, 25% to 35% of them seen once, and the ten largest clones take about a tenth. The TCR comes from a man aged 35 to 55 with alopecia areata. Some clones in this sample may be carry-over from other donors' samples. The sequencing here drew on whole blood, taken in connection with sensitization to the hapten diphenylcyclopropenone (DPC). This chain connects TRBV28 to TRBJ2-1, with 7 nucleotides matching TRBD2. CDR3 nucleotides: TGTGCCAGCAGTCCACCTTCGGGAGGACTAGCCTACAATGAGCAGTTCTTC. Translating gives CASSPPSGGLAYNEQFF.